The 16 T cell receptor beta chains presented below share a single source sample, sequenced in a study of spatial heterogeneity in lung cancer. Study-wide findings and caveats: The study found that expanded intratumoral alpha and beta TCR counts tracked tumor mutation counts.

Time point defined: sample taken at primary tumor resection. One entry per CDR3 protein, called by TCRdb with MiXCR from the 5' RACE reads. The sample holds 3,000 to 4,000 distinct CDR3 sequences, about 7% seen once. No antigen is known for these receptors. The source material was lung tumor tissue, sampled at surgery. The receptor set was obtained from a male donor with early-stage non-small cell lung cancer.

This clonotype is medium-sized in the sample. The library was designed around alpha chains, so this beta chain is a stray read whose abundance carries little weight. This rearrangement joins TRBV7-2 to TRBJ2-5, with 7 bases fitting TRBD2. The V gene's germline CDR1 is SGHTA and CDR2 FQGNSA. V gave up 5 bases and J gave up 4 bases; unmatched junction bases: 10. The CDR3 covers 15 residues. The CDR3, as DNA: TGTGCCAGCAGCCGATGGGGGACTATGACAGAGACCCAGTACTTC. Protein sequence: CASSRWGTMTETQYF.

The sample holds one count of this clonotype. This may arise from a read error, as a much more abundant clone is one base away. A library prepared for alpha chains yielded this beta chain as an off-target read; its size is of little meaning. The chain carries TRBV29-1 and TRBJ1-2; TRBD1 matches 9 bases. CDR3 size: 15 residues. The junction had 13 bases not matched to a gene; V was cut back by 7 bases and J by 4 bases. The V gene's germline CDR1 is SQVTM and CDR2 ANQGSEA. CDR3 nucleotides: TGCAGCGACCGGGACAGGGCCTTGATGGGCTATGGCTACACCTTC. This translates into CSDRDRALMGYGYTF. The variable domain in full, completed from reference TRBV29-1 and TRBJ1-2, reads SAVISQKPSRDICQRGTSLTIQCQVDSQVTMMFWYRQQPGQSLTLIATANQGSEATYESGFVIDKFPISRPNLTFSTLTVSNMSPEDSSIYLCSDRDRALMGYGYTFGSGTRLTVV.

The sample holds many counts of this clonotype. A library made for alpha chains picked up this beta chain off target, so its size means little. V is TRBV3-1 and J is TRBJ1-1; D is undetermined. From germline, CDR1 is LGHDT and CDR2 YNNKEL (reference sequence). This CDR3 spans 14 amino acids. The V and J ends lost 4 bases and 3 bases respectively, with 12 bases between them. CDR3: CASSPARTHTEAFF. The CDR3 DNA follows: TGTGCCAGCAGCCCTGCGCGGACCCACACTGAAGCTTTCTTT.

A note on this clonotype: This beta chain was picked up by a library intended for alpha chains and is off target, so its count carries little meaning. The rearrangement joins TRBV4-3 to TRBJ1-2, with 7 bases fitting TRBD1. J was trimmed by 8 bases and V by 0 bases; bases with no gene match: 15. This CDR3 spans 17 amino acids. In germline, CDR1 is LGHNA, CDR2 YSLEER. CDR3 nucleotides: TGCGCCAGCAGCCAAGATAGGGGGCAGGGGATTTCCGGAGGCTACACCTTC. It yields the protein CASSQDRGQGISGGYTF.

This clonotype has more than one count but fewer than ten. Found in a library prepared for alpha chains, this beta chain is an off-target read, and its abundance has little meaning. The rearrangement uses TRBV7-2 and TRBJ1-4; a weak D match, TRBD1 (5 bases). Deletions cut 1 base from V and 7 bases from J, with 10 bases between. Germline CDR1 and CDR2: SGHTA and FQGNSA. This CDR3 region has 14 residues. In DNA form, the CDR3 reads TGTGCCAGCAGCTTAGACGGGGGGAGTGAAAAACTGTTTTTT. As protein: CASSLDGGSEKLFF.

About this clonotype itself: The library was prepared for alpha chains; this beta chain is a stray read, so its frequency means little. J is TRBJ1-5 and V is TRBV4-1; no clear D. The germline CDR1 and CDR2 sequences are MGHRA and YSYEKL. This CDR3 region has 13 residues. Trimming removed 3 bases from V and 4 bases from J, with 7 bases in between. The DNA of the CDR3 is TGCGCCAGCAGCCAGTCAGGAAATCAGCCCCAGCATTTT. It is translated as CASSQSGNQPQHF.

For this clonotype: For a library built for alpha chains, this beta chain is a stray read; little rests on its size. This sequence joins TRBV7-9 and TRBJ2-3; D is ambiguous. The CDR3 spans 15 residues. In germline, CDR1 is SEHNR, CDR2 FQNEAQ (reference sequence). V lost 5 bases and J lost 6, with 18 bases in between. The CDR3, as DNA: TGTGCCAGCAGCGAAGAATCCGCCGCGATGGATACGCAGTATTTT. Amino acid sequence: CASSEESAAMDTQYF.

This clonotype was recorded at least ten times. This beta chain is a stray read from a library made for alpha chains; its abundance is not meaningful. The chain uses TRBV14 and TRBJ2-2, with D possibly matching TRBD2 (5 bases). Trimming shortened V by 4 bases and J by 7 bases, and 10 bases separated the two germline ends. Per germline, CDR1 SGHDN and CDR2 FVKESK. The CDR3 is 13 amino acids. CDR3: CASSRGLIGELFF. CDR3 bases: TGTGCCAGCAGCCGAGGACTGATCGGGGAGCTGTTTTTT.

This clonotype is medium-sized within its sample. Found in a library prepared for alpha chains, this beta chain is an off-target read, and its abundance has little meaning. The chain is built from TRBV7-2 and TRBJ2-1; 13 positions match TRBD2. CDR3 length equals 14 residues. In germline, CDR1 is SGHTA, CDR2 FQGNSA. With 3 bases clipped from V and 8 bases from J, the junction kept 1 base outside the gene matches. CDR3 in amino acids: CASSFGLAGDEQFF. DNA of the CDR3: TGTGCCAGCAGCTTCGGACTAGCGGGGGATGAGCAGTTCTTC.

This clonotype appeared many times. Being off target in a library aimed at alpha chains, this beta chain has a size of little meaning. The rearrangement links TRBV20-1 to TRBJ1-2, with TRBD1 matching over 8 bases. CDR1 and CDR2 from the germline V gene are DFQATT and SNEGSKA (reference sequence). Losses at the gene ends were 0 bases for V and 2 bases for J; bases not matched to a gene: 2. The CDR3 has 14 residues. This chain's CDR3 is CSARDQGANYGYTF. The DNA of the CDR3 is TGCAGTGCTAGAGATCAGGGGGCCAACTATGGCTACACCTTC.

In its sample, this clonotype is medium-sized. This beta chain is off target for a library built for alpha chains, so its abundance means little. V gene TRBV9 combines with J gene TRBJ2-1; 7 bases are a match to TRBD2. The CDR3 length is 16 residues. The trim removed 0 bases at V and 2 bases at J, leaving 5 bases unmatched. Looked up from germline, CDR1 is SGDLS and CDR2 is YYNGEE. As DNA, the CDR3 is TGTGCCAGCAGCGTAGGGCTAGCGGAGGCCTACAATGAGCAGTTCTTC. As protein: CASSVGLAEAYNEQFF.

This clonotype is classed as medium-sized. The junction does not match germline at one end; this may be a read error. The library was prepared for alpha chains; this beta chain is a stray read, so its frequency means little. The gene calls are TRBV12-3 or TRBV12-4 and TRBJ2-1, with TRBD2 matching 11 bases. The CDR3 is 14 amino acids. This chain's CDR3 is CASSLAGGYNEQFF. The CDR3 region has the DNA TGTGCCAGCAGTCTAGCGGGGGGATACAATGAGCAGTTCTTC.

This clonotype is medium-sized in the sample. A library prepared for alpha chains yielded this beta chain as an off-target read; its size is of little meaning. The rearrangement links TRBV16 to TRBJ1-2; the D gene is possibly TRBD1 (5 bases). Germline CDR1 is KGHSY and CDR2 is FQNENV. The V end was cut by 0 bases, the J end by 9 bases, with 17 bases between. The CDR3 is 15 amino acids. The CDR3 region has the DNA TGTGCCAGCAGCCAATCGCGGGACCGCTCTTTTCGCTACACCTTC. Protein sequence: CASSQSRDRSFRYTF.

This clonotype came up many times. A library prepared for alpha chains yielded this beta chain as an off-target read; its size is of little meaning. Here the CDR3 reads CASSQESGAYNEQFF. The CDR3 coding sequence is TGTGCCAGCAGCCAAGAGAGCGGGGCCTACAATGAGCAGTTCTTC. V usage is TRBV14 and J usage is TRBJ2-1; 7 bases match TRBD2. The CDR3 spans 15 residues. After removal of 0 bases from V and 2 bases from J, the junction contained 1 base not matched to a gene. CDR1 and CDR2 (germline): SGHDN, FVKESK.

By share of the sample, this clonotype is medium-sized. This beta chain represents an off-target read in a library built for alpha chains; its size is of limited meaning. This rearrangement joins TRBV14 to TRBJ1-1; D is ambiguous. V was shortened by 3 bases and J by 1 base, with 15 bases between the two germline ends. The germline gives CDR1 SGHDN, CDR2 FVKESK. The CDR3 has 16 amino acids. The DNA for the CDR3 is TGTGCCAGCAGCCACGGATATGGTTTTACGAACACTGAAGCTTTCTTT. Translation: CASSHGYGFTNTEAFF.

In its sample, this clonotype is medium-sized. This beta chain was picked up by a library intended for alpha chains and is off target, so its count carries little meaning. This chain uses TRBV6-5 with TRBJ2-1; D is ambiguous. V lost 2 bases and J lost 7, with 6 bases in between. The CDR3 extends over 12 amino acids. The V gene's germline CDR1 is MNHEY and CDR2 SVGAGI. CDR3 loop: CASSYGNNEQFF. The CDR3 DNA reads as TGTGCCAGCAGTTACGGGAATAATGAGCAGTTCTTC.